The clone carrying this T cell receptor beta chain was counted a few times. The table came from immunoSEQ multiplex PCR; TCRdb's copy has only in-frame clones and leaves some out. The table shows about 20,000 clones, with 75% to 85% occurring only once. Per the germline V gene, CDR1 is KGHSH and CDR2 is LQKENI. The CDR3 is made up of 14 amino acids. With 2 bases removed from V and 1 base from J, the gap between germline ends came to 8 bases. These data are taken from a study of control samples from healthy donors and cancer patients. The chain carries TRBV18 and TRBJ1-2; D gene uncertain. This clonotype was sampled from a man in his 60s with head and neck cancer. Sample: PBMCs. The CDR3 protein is CASSPRADNYGYTF. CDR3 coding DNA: TGTGCCAGCTCACCAAGGGCGGATAACTATGGCTACACCTTC. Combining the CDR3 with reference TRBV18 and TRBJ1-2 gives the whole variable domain NAGVMQNPRHLVRRRGQEARLRCSPMKGHSHVYWYRQLPEEGLKFMVYLQKENIIDESGMPKERFSAEFPKEGPSILRIQQVVRGDSAAYFCASSPRADNYGYTFGSGTRLTVV.